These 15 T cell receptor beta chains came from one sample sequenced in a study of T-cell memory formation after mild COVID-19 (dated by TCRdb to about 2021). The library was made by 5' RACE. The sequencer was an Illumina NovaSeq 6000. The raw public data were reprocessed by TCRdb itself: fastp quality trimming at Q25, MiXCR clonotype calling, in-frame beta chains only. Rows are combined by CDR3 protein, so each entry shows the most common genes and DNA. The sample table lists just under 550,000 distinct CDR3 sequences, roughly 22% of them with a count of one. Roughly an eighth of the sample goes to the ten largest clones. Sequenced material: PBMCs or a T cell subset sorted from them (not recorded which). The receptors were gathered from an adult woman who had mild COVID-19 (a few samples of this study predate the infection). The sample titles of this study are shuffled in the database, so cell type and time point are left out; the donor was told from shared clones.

Written as DNA, the CDR3 is TGCGCCAGCAGCTCTAGTCTGGATGAGCAGTTCTTC. Protein: CASSSSLDEQFF. The chain carries TRBV5-1 and TRBJ2-1; D unresolved. CDR3 size: 12 residues. Trimming stripped 3 bases from V and 8 bases from J, with 9 bases between. The germline V gene has CDR1 SGHRS and CDR2 YFSETQ.

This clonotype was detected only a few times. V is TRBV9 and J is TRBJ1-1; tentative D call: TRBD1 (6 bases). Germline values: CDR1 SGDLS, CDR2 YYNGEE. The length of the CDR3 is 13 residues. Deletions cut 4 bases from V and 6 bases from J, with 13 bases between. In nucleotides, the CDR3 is TGTGCCAGCAGCCCAGGGGAAGGGCCTGAAGCTTTCTTT. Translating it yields CASSPGEGPEAFF.

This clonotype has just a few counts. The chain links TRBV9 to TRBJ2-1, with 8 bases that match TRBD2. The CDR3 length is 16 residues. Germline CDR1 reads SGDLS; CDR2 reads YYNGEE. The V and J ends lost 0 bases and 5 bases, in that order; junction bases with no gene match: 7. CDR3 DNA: TGTGCCAGCAGCGTAGCCCCGGGACTAGGGAACAATGAGCAGTTCTTC. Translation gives CASSVAPGLGNNEQFF.

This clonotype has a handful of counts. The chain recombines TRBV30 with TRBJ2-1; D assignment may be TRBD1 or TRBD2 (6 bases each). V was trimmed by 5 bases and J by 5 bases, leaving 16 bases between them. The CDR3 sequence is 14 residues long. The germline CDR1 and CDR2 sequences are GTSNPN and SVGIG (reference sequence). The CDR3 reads CAWGRDMRNNEQFF. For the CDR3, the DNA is TGTGCCTGGGGGCGGGACATGAGAAACAATGAGCAGTTCTTC.

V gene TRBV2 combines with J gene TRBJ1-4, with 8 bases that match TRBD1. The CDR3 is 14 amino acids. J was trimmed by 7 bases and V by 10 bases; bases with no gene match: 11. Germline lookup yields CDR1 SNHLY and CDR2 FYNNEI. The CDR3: CANRRGQGSEKLFF. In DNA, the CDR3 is TGTGCCAACAGGAGAGGACAGGGAAGTGAAAAACTGTTTTTT.

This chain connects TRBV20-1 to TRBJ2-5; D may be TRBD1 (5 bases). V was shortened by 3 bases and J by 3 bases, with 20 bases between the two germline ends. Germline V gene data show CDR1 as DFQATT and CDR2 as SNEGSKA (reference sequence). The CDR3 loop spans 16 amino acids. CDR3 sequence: CSASFPMGLSKETQYF. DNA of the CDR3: TGCAGTGCTAGCTTTCCGATGGGGCTGAGCAAAGAGACCCAGTACTTC.

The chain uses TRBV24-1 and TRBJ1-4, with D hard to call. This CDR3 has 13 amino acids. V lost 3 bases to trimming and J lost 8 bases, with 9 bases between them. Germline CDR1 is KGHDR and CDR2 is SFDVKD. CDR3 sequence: CATSDGRREKLFF. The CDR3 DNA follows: TGTGCCACCAGTGATGGACGACGGGAAAAACTGTTTTTT.

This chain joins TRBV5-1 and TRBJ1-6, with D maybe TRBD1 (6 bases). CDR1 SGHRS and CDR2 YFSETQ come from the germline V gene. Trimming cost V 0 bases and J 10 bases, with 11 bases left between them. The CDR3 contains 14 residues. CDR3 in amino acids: CASSLDGGRSPLHF. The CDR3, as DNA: TGCGCCAGCAGCTTGGACGGGGGCCGGTCACCCCTCCACTTT. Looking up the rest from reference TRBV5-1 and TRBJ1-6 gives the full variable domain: KAGVTQTPRYLIKTRGQQVTLSCSPISGHRSVSWYQQTPGQGLQFLFEYFSETQRNKGNFPGRFSGRQFSNSRSEMNVSTLELGDSALYLCASSLDGGRSPLHFGNGTRLTVT.

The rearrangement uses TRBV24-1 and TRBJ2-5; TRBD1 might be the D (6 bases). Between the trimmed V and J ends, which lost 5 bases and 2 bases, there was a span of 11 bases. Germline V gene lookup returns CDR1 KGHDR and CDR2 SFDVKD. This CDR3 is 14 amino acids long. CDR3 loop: CATSARGLQETQYF. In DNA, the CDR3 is TGTGCCACCAGTGCCAGGGGCTTACAAGAGACCCAGTACTTC.

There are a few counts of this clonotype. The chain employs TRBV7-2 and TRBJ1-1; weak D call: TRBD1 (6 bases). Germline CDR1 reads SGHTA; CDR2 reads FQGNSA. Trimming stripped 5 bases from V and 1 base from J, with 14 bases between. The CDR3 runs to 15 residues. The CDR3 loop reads CASSRGWGPNTEAFF. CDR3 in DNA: TGTGCCAGCAGCCGCGGCTGGGGGCCGAACACTGAAGCTTTCTTT.

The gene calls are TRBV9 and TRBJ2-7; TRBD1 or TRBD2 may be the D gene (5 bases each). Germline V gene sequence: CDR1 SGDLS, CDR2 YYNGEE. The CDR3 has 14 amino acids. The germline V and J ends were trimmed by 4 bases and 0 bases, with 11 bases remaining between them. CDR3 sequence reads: CASSPEGNSYEQYF. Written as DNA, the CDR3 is TGTGCCAGCAGCCCAGAGGGGAACTCCTACGAGCAGTACTTC.

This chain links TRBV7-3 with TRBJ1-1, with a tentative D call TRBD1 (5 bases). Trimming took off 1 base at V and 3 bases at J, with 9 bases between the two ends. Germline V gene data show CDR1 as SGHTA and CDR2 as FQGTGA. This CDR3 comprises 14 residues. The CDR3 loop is CASSLNGADTEAFF. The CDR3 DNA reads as TGTGCCAGCAGCTTAAACGGGGCCGACACTGAAGCTTTCTTT.

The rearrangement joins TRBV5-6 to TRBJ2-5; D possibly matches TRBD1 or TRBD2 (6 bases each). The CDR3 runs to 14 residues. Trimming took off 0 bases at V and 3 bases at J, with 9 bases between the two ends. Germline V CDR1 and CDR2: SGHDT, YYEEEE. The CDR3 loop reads CASSLAGAKETQYF. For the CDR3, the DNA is TGTGCCAGCAGCTTGGCGGGGGCCAAAGAGACCCAGTACTTC.

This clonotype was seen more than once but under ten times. DNA of the CDR3: TGTGCCAGCTCACCGACTAGCGGGTCGAATGAGCAGTTCTTC. This codes for CASSPTSGSNEQFF. The chain has TRBV18 and TRBJ2-1; 10 bases are shared with TRBD2. The V gene's germline CDR1 is KGHSH and CDR2 LQKENI. J lost 7 bases, V lost 3 bases, and 3 bases had no gene match. CDR3 length: 14 residues.

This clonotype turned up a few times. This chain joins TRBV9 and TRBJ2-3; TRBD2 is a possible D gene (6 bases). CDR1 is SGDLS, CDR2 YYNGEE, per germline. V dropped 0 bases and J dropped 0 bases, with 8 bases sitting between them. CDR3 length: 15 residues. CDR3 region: CASSVVAGSTDTQYF. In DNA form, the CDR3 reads TGTGCCAGCAGCGTAGTGGCGGGAAGCACAGATACGCAGTATTTT. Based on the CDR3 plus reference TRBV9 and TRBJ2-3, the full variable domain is DSGVTQTPKHLITATGQRVTLRCSPRSGDLSVYWYQQSLDQGLQFLIQYYNGEERAKGNILERFSAQQFPDLHSELNLSSLELGDSALYFCASSVVAGSTDTQYFGPGTRLTVL.